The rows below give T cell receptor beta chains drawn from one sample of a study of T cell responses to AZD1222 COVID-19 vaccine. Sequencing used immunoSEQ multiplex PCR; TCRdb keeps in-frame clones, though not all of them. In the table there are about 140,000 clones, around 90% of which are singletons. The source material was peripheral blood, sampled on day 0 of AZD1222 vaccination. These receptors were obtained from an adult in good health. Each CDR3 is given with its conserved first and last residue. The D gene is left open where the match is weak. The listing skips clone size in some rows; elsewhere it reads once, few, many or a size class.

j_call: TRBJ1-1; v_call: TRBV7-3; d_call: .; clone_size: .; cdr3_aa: CASSLALNTEAFF; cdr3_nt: TGTGCCAGCAGCTTGGCTTTGAACACTGAAGCTTTCTTT
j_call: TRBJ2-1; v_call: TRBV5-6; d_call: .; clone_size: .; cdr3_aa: CASSLERLAGDNEQFF; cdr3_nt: TGTGCCAGCAGCTTGGAACGGTTAGCTGGGGACAATGAGCAGTTCTTC
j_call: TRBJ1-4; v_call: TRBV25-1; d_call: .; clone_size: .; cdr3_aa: CASSVGHQFGKLFF; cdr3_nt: TGTGCCAGCAGTGTGGGACATCAGTTCGGGAAACTGTTTTTT
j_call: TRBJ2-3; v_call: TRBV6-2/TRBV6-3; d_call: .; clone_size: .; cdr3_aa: CASSPTDTQYF; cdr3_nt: TGTGCCAGCAGCCCCACAGATACGCAGTATTTT
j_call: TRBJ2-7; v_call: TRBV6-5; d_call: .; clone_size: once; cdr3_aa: CASSYSGAYEQYF; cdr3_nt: TGTGCCAGCAGTTACTCGGGAGCCTACGAGCAGTACTTC
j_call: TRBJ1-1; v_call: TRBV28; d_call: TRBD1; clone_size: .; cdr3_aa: CASSPRADRLNHF; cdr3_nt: TGTGCCAGCAGTCCCAGGGCGGACAGGCTCAACCATTTT
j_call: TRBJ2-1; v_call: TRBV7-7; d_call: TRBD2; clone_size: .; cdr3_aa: CASSLKLAGEEQFF; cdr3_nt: TGTGCTAGCAGCTTAAAACTAGCGGGAGAAGAGCAGTTCTTC
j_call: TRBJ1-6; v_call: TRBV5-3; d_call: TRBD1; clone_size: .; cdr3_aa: CARSPRTGEPLYSPLHF; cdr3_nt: TGTGCCAGAAGCCCGAGGACAGGGGAGCCTCTATATTCACCCCTCCACTTT
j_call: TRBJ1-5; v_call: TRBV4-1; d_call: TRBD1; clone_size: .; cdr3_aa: CASSPTGEGQPQHF; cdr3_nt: TGCGCCAGCAGCCCCACAGGGGAAGGTCAGCCCCAGCATTTT
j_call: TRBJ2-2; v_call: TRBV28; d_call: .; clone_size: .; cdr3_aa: CASSPRTGELFF; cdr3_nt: TGTGCCAGCAGCCCTCGCACCGGGGAGCTGTTTTTT
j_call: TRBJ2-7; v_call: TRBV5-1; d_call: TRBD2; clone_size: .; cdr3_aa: CASSPRLSGRSSSYEQYF; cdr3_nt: TGCGCCAGCAGCCCCCGGCTTAGCGGGCGATCCAGCTCCTACGAGCAGTACTTC
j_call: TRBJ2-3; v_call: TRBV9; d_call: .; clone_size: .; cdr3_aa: CASSVAPRSGFSTDTQYF; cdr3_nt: TGTGCCAGCAGCGTAGCCCCCAGAAGCGGTTTTAGCACAGATACGCAGTATTTT
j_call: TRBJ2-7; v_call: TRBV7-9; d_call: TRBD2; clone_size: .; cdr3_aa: CASSFTSWTSGIEQYF; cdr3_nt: TGTGCCAGCAGCTTTACCTCTTGGACTAGCGGGATAGAGCAGTACTTC
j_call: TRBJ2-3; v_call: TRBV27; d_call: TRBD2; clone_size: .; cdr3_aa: CASSFAGGGTTDTQYF; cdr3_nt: TGTGCCAGCAGTTTCGCTGGCGGGGGAACCACAGATACGCAGTATTTT
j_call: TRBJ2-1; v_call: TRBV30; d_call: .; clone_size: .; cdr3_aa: CAWLDSNEQFF; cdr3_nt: TGTGCCTGGCTGGACAGCAATGAGCAGTTCTTC
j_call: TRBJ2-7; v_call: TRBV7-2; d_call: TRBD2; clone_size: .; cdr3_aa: CASSFSGSYEQYF; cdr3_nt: TGTGCCAGCAGCTTTAGCGGGAGTTACGAGCAGTACTTC
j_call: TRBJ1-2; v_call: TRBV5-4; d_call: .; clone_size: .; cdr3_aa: CASSLSPANYGYTF; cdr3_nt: TGTGCCAGCAGCTTGTCGCCGGCTAACTATGGCTACACCTTC
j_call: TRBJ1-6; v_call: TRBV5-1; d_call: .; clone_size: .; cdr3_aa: CASRLHNSPLHF; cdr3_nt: TGCGCCAGCAGATTACATAATTCACCCCTCCACTTT
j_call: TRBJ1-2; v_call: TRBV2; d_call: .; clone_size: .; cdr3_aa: CASSEGLEVMNYGYTF; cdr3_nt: TGTGCCAGCAGTGAAGGGTTGGAGGTGATGAACTATGGCTACACCTTC
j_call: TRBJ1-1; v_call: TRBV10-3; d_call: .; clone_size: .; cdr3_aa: CAISERRDMNTEAFF; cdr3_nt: TGTGCCATCAGTGAGAGGCGGGACATGAACACTGAAGCTTTCTTT
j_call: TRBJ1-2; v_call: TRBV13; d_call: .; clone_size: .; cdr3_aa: CASSLDYGYTF; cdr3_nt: TGTGCCAGCAGCTTAGATTATGGCTACACCTTC
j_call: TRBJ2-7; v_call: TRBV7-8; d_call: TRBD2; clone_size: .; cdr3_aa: CASSHPGLAAPHEQYF; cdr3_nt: TGTGCCAGCAGTCATCCGGGACTAGCGGCCCCCCACGAGCAGTACTTC
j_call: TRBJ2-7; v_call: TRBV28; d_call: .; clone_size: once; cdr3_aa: CASSFLRGEQYF; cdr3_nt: TGTGCCAGCAGTTTTCTCCGAGGGGAGCAGTACTTC
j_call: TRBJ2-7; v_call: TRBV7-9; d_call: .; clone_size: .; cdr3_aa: CASSLAPVWYEQYF; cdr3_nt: TGTGCCAGCAGCTTAGCTCCGGTATGGTACGAGCAGTACTTC
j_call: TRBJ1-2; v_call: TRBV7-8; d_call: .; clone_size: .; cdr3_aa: CASSEFPLGEMGYTF; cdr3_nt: TGTGCCAGCAGCGAATTCCCCCTGGGGGAGATGGGCTACACCTTC
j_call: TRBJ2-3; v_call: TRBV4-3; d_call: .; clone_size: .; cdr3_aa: CASSRIAGATDTQYF; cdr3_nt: TGCGCCAGCAGCCGCATCGCGGGGGCCACAGATACGCAGTATTTT
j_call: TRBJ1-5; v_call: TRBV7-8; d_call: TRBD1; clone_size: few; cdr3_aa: CASGLGRGSNQPQHF; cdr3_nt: TGTGCCAGCGGCTTGGGCAGGGGGAGCAATCAGCCCCAGCATTTT
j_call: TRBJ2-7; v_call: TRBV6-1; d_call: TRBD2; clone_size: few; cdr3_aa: CASSELAGERYEQYF; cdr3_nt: TGTGCCAGCAGTGAGCTAGCGGGAGAAAGGTACGAGCAGTACTTC
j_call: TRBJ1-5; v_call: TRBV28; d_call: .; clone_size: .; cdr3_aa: CASSLTHYNQPQHF; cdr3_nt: TGTGCCAGCAGTTTAACCCATTATAATCAGCCCCAGCATTTT
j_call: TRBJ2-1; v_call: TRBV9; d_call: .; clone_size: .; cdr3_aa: CASSPRGYGNYNEQFF; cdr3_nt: TGTGCCAGCAGCCCACGAGGGTACGGGAACTACAATGAGCAGTTCTTC
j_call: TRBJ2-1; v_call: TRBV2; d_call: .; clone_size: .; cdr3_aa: CASTRMAGVSNEQFF; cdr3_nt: TGTGCCAGCACCCGAATGGCTGGAGTTTCTAATGAGCAGTTCTTC
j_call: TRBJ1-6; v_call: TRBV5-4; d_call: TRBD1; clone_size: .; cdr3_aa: CASSWDREDSPLHF; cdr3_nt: TGTGCCAGCAGCTGGGACAGGGAAGACTCACCCCTCCACTTT
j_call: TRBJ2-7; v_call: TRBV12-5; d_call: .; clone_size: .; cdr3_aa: CASKYSGLDYEQYF; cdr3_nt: TGTGCTAGTAAGTATAGCGGTTTGGACTACGAGCAGTACTTC
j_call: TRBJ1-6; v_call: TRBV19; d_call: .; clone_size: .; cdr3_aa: CASSMTRGSYNSPLHF; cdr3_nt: TGTGCCAGTAGTATGACCAGGGGCTCCTATAATTCACCCCTCCACTTT
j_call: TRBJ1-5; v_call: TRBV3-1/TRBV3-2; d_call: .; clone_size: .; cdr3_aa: CASSLGVSNQPQHF; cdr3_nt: TGTGCCAGCAGCCTAGGGGTGAGCAATCAGCCCCAGCATTTT
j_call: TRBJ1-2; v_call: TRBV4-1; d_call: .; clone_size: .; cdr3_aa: CASRDPRLGAGYGYTF; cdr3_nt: TGCGCCAGCAGAGACCCTCGTCTAGGGGCCGGCTATGGCTACACCTTC
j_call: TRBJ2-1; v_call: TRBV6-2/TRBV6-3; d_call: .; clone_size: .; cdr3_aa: CASSYLAEGAYNEQFF; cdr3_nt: TGTGCCAGCAGTTACTTAGCGGAGGGGGCTTACAATGAGCAGTTCTTC
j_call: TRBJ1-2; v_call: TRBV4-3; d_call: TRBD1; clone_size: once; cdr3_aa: CASSQGAGGDAYGYTF; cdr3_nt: TGCGCCAGCAGCCAAGGGGCAGGGGGCGATGCCTATGGCTACACCTTC
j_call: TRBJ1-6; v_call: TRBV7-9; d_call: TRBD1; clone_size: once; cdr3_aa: CASRGQGSNSPLHF; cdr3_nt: TGTGCCAGCAGAGGACAGGGCTCAAATTCACCCCTCCACTTT
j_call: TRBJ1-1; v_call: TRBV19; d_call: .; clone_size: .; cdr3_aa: CASSIRGAEAFF; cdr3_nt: TGTGCCAGTAGTATCCGTGGCGCTGAAGCTTTCTTT
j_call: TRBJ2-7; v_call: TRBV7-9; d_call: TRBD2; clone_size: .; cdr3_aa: CASSSGTSGGSSYEQYF; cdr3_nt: TGTGCCAGCAGCTCCGGGACTAGCGGGGGGAGCTCCTACGAGCAGTACTTC
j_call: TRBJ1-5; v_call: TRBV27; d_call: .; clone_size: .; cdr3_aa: CASSLRSNQPQHF; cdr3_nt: TGTGCCAGCAGTTTGAGGAGCAATCAGCCCCAGCATTTT
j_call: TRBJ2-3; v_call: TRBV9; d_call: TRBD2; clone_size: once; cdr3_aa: CASSLGLAGETQYF; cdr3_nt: TGTGCCAGCAGCCTAGGACTAGCGGGAGAGACGCAGTATTTT
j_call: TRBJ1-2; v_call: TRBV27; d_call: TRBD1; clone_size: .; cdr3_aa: CASSSYRGNYGYTF; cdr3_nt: TGTGCCAGCAGTTCCTACAGGGGTAACTATGGCTACACCTTC